Presented here are 16 T cell receptor beta chains from one specimen sequenced in a study of early T cells in non-severe SARS-CoV-2 infection. TCRdb reprocessed the 5' RACE reads via MiXCR and lists one record per CDR3 protein. The sample lists about 80,000 distinct CDR3 sequences; 5% were seen once. Here the sequenced sample was whole blood, taken at baseline. These receptors originate from an adult who was a healthcare worker with PCR-confirmed SARS-CoV-2 infection or an uninfected control (not recorded which).

This clonotype was seen ten or more times. The chain carries TRBV19 and TRBJ2-7; D not resolved. Trimming cost V 1 base and J 5 bases, with 15 bases left between them. Per the germline V gene, CDR1 is LNHDA and CDR2 is SQIVND (reference sequence). The CDR3 length is 15 residues. This CDR3 reads CASSIVDGRWDEQYF. CDR3 sequence (DNA): TGTGCCAGTAGTATAGTTGACGGCCGTTGGGACGAGCAGTACTTC. Complete variable domain (other parts from reference TRBV19 and TRBJ2-7): DGGITQSPKYLFRKEGQNVTLSCEQNLNHDAMYWYRQDPGQGLRLIYYSQIVNDFQKGDIAEGYSVSREKKESFPLTVTSAQKNPTAFYLCASSIVDGRWDEQYFGPGTRLTVT.

This clonotype was seen at least ten times. The chain is built from TRBV29-1 and TRBJ1-1, with a tentative D call TRBD1 (5 bases). The CDR3 covers 15 residues. Trimming removed 0 bases at V and 1 base at J, with 12 bases between. From germline, CDR1 is SQVTM and CDR2 ANQGSEA. Here the CDR3 DNA reads TGCAGCGTTGAAGATCGTGGCAGGGCGAACACTGAAGCTTTCTTT. It is translated as CSVEDRGRANTEAFF.

This clonotype was seen a few times. This chain joins TRBV18 and TRBJ2-2; maybe TRBD1 (5 bases). This CDR3 is built from 16 residues. In germline, CDR1 is KGHSH, CDR2 LQKENI. Trimming took 2 bases from V and 2 from J, leaving 12 bases between them. This CDR3 is CASSPGANPNTGELFF. The CDR3 DNA reads as TGTGCCAGCTCACCAGGGGCTAATCCAAACACCGGGGAGCTGTTTTTT.

This clonotype was detected ten times or more. The gene calls are TRBV3-1 and TRBJ1-1; D not certain. The ends were cut back, 6 bases at V and 1 base at J, with 15 bases in the middle. This CDR3 is 15 amino acids long. In germline, CDR1 is LGHDT, CDR2 YNNKEL (reference sequence). Here the CDR3 reads CASRHTPGRNTEAFF. The CDR3 DNA follows: TGTGCCAGCAGACATACACCCGGGCGGAACACTGAAGCTTTCTTT. Looking up the rest from reference TRBV3-1 and TRBJ1-1 gives the full variable domain: DTAVSQTPKYLVTQMGNDKSIKCEQNLGHDTMYWYKQDSKKFLKIMFSYNNKELIINETVPNRFSPKSPDKAHLNLHINSLELGDSAVYFCASRHTPGRNTEAFFGQGTRLTVV.

The sample holds many counts of this clonotype. The chain employs TRBV6-7 and TRBJ2-7; 11 bases agree with TRBD2. TRBV6-7 is classed as an ORF, of uncertain function. The CDR3 is 16 residues long. The trim removed 5 bases at V and 5 bases at J, leaving 11 bases unmatched. CDR3 residues: CASSRTSGRVIHEQYF. In nucleotides, the CDR3 is TGTGCCAGCAGTCGCACTAGCGGGAGAGTTATCCACGAGCAGTACTTC.

This clonotype was observed many times. The gene calls are TRBV9 and TRBJ2-7; D might be TRBD1 (5 bases). Between the trimmed V and J ends, which lost 3 bases and 2 bases, there was a span of 12 bases. CDR1 and CDR2 from the germline V gene are SGDLS and YYNGEE. The CDR3 length is 14 residues. CDR3 sequence: CASSAGHPTYEQYF. CDR3 nucleotides: TGTGCCAGCAGCGCCGGACACCCAACCTACGAGCAGTACTTC.

The chain has TRBV11-3 and TRBJ2-3; 7 bases are a match to TRBD2. V lost 5 bases, J lost 2 bases, and 7 bases stayed unmatched. Germline CDR1 SGHNT, CDR2 YENEEA. The CDR3 runs 15 residues. The CDR3 DNA follows: TGTGCCAGCAGCCGGGGCCTAGCGGCCACAGATACGCAGTATTTT. Residues: CASSRGLAATDTQYF. The full variable domain, completed using reference TRBV11-3 and TRBJ2-3, is EAGVVQSPRYKIIEKKQPVAFWCNPISGHNTLYWYLQNLGQGPELLIRYENEEAVDDSQLPKDRFSAERLKGVDSTLKIQPAELGDSAVYLCASSRGLAATDTQYFGPGTRLTVL.

The chain is built from TRBV6-5 and TRBJ2-7; no reliable D call. V lost 8 bases and J 6 bases, leaving 11 bases between the germline ends. This CDR3 has 11 residues. Looked up from germline, CDR1 is MNHEY and CDR2 is SVGAGI. In DNA form, the CDR3 reads TGTGCCAGCGGGATCGTGAGCGAGCAGTACTTC. Translating gives CASGIVSEQYF.

This clonotype was observed many times. The genes are TRBV18 and TRBJ2-7; 9 nucleotides match TRBD2. Germline-derived CDR1 and CDR2 are KGHSH and LQKENI. V dropped 6 bases and J dropped 1; count of bases not matched to a gene: 4. The CDR3 runs to 14 residues. CDR3 protein: CASSRTSGSYEQYF. CDR3 sequence (DNA): TGTGCCAGCTCTCGAACTAGCGGGTCCTACGAGCAGTACTTC.

This clonotype was detected many times. The V gene is TRBV7-8, the J gene TRBJ2-1, with D perhaps TRBD1 or TRBD2 (5 bases each). The CDR3 consists of 16 residues. V was pared by 0 bases and J by 0 bases, with 9 bases between. Germline values: CDR1 SGHVS, CDR2 FQNEAQ. In DNA form, the CDR3 reads TGTGCCAGCAGCTTAGCCCCAGGGAGCTCCTACAATGAGCAGTTCTTC. Encoded protein: CASSLAPGSSYNEQFF.

Comment on this clonotype: The junction departs from the called germline gene at one end, perhaps through a read error. The rearrangement links TRBV7-6 to TRBJ2-1; 15 bases fit TRBD2. CDR1 is SGHVS, CDR2 FNYEAQ, per germline. CDR3 length: 14 residues. The CDR3 DNA reads as TGTGCCAGCAGGGGACTAGCGGGAGGCAATCAGCAGTTCTTC. It is translated as CASRGLAGGNQQFF.

This clonotype has a handful of counts. The J gene is TRBJ1-2, the V gene TRBV21-1; the table's TRBD1 call for D was not verified on the DNA. TRBV21-1 is designated a pseudogene. CDR3 length: 17 residues. The DNA of the CDR3 is TGTGCCAGCAGCCCCCTGGCGGGACAGGGGACCAACTATGGCTACACCTTC. Its protein is CASSPLAGQGTNYGYTF.

This clonotype was counted between two and nine times. The chain combines TRBV11-2 with TRBJ2-5; the match to TRBD1 covers 7 bases. Germline V CDR1 and CDR2: SGHAT, FQNNGV. Losses at the gene ends were 3 bases for V and 4 bases for J; bases not matched to a gene: 8. The CDR3 runs to 15 residues. The chain's CDR3 is CASSLVQGKGETQYF. The CDR3 region has the DNA TGTGCCAGCAGCTTGGTACAGGGGAAGGGAGAGACCCAGTACTTC.

This clonotype appeared a few times. The rearrangement joins TRBV19 to TRBJ2-1, with unresolved D. CDR1 LNHDA and CDR2 SQIVND come from the germline V gene (reference sequence). The V and J ends lost 4 bases and 7 bases respectively, with 14 bases between them. CDR3 length: 14 residues. Here the CDR3 reads CASSTPGLRNEQFF. The CDR3 coding sequence is TGTGCCAGTAGTACCCCCGGCTTGCGGAATGAGCAGTTCTTC.

Only a few counts were recorded for this clonotype. This rearrangement joins TRBV3-1 to TRBJ2-7; D may be TRBD2 (6 bases). The V gene's germline CDR1 is LGHDT and CDR2 YNNKEL (reference sequence). CDR3 length equals 15 residues. Trimming removed 4 bases from V and 0 bases from J, with 13 bases in between. In nucleotides, the CDR3 is TGTGCCAGCAGCCTTGGGACTCATAGCTCCTACGAGCAGTACTTC. This gives the protein CASSLGTHSSYEQYF.

Many counts were recorded for this clonotype. The chain links TRBV5-4 to TRBJ2-1; weak D call: TRBD2 (5 bases). Trimming took 1 base from V and 6 from J, leaving 11 bases between them. Germline loops: CDR1 SGHNT, CDR2 YYREEE (reference sequence). This CDR3 has 14 amino acids. CDR3 protein: CASSLRFSGNEQFF. The CDR3 DNA sequence: TGTGCCAGCAGCTTGCGGTTCAGCGGCAATGAGCAGTTCTTC.